The TCR beta chain described here comes from a study of T cell changes during pregnancy in multiple sclerosis (dated by TCRdb to 2018 to 2020). Notes on the research overall: In women with multiple sclerosis, the researchers looked at how the T cell repertoire shifted as pregnancy progressed.

Preparation of the library involved the immunoSEQ multiplex PCR assay. TCRdb obtained this table from immuneACCESS and retained in-frame rearrangements with V and J assigned. These tables miss some clones; where compared with another copy, unresolved V genes account for less than half of the shortfall, and the remainder is unexplained. This sample comprises about 41,000 clones, roughly 90% of them detected only once. Roughly 7.2% of the sample is held by the ten biggest clonotypes. This clone was seen a few times. Its antigen target is currently unknown. No base quality information exists; no much larger clone differs at one position. Reading the germline V gene gives CDR1 SGHTA and CDR2 FQGTGA. V and J are truncated by 3 bases and 5 bases respectively, leaving an intervening sequence of 10 bases. From its cysteine to its phenylalanine, the CDR3 spans 13 amino acids. Kept here is only the CDR3 DNA, which spans 39 bases and is read in frame from base 1.

The chain employs TRBV7-3 and TRBJ1-1; the D gene remains uncertain. The input for sequencing was CD8+ T cells from peripheral blood mononuclear cells, taken in the third trimester of pregnancy. The sequence was collected from a female donor with multiple sclerosis, enrolled in a pregnancy study. The CDR3: CASSFYDGTEAFF. The base sequence is TGTGCCAGCAGCTTTTATGACGGGACTGAAGCTTTCTTT.